The 27 T cell receptor beta chains in this list originate from one sample, sequenced in a study of CD8+ T cells in alopecia areata. Extraction of RNA preceded its reverse transcription into cDNA, which served as the sequencing template. Assay used: immunoSEQ multiplex PCR; TCRdb lists only in-frame clones, some missing. Of hundreds of thousands of clones in the sample, about 68% were seen once. The sequences come from CD4+ T cells sorted from blood, collected at week 0. The receptors stem from a human donor with alopecia areata.

V and J are TRBV28 and TRBJ2-5; D remains ambiguous. CDR1 is MDHEN and CDR2 is SYDVKM in the germline V gene. Trimming cost V 4 bases and J 4 bases, with 16 bases left between them. The CDR3 is 15 amino acids. CDR3 in DNA: TGTGCCAGCAGTTCTCAGTGGAGACTTGGAGAGACCCAGTACTTC. Its translation is CASSSQWRLGETQYF.

The rearrangement joins TRBV15 to TRBJ2-7; a weak D match, TRBD2 (5 bases). The ends were cut back, 1 base at V and 5 bases at J, with 9 bases in the middle. The CDR3 runs 13 residues. CDR1 is LNHNV, CDR2 YYDKDF, per germline (reference sequence). CDR3 region: CATSRVDGNEQYF. CDR3 bases: TGTGCCACCAGCAGAGTCGACGGGAACGAGCAGTACTTC.

This clone was observed a handful of times. The sample carries other DNA sequences with the same CDR3. In DNA form, the CDR3 reads TGTGCCTCCAGCCCAGCGGGGAGTTACAATGAGCAGTTCTTC. Protein product: CASSPAGSYNEQFF. The genes are TRBV27 and TRBJ2-1, with TRBD2 matching 7 bases. Germline V gene lookup returns CDR1 MNHEY and CDR2 SMNVEV (reference sequence). CDR3 length equals 14 residues. The ends lost 11 bases at V and 4 bases at J; junction bases unmatched: 11.

The V and J genes are TRBV30 and TRBJ1-5, with D perhaps TRBD1 (6 bases). The CDR3 loop spans 13 amino acids. Germline V gives CDR1 GTSNPN, CDR2 SVGIG (reference sequence). Trimming removed 4 bases from V and 8 bases from J, with 15 bases in between. As DNA, the CDR3 is TGTGCCTGGAACCAGGGGACGGTGGAGCCCCAGCATTTT. It codes for CAWNQGTVEPQHF.

This rearrangement joins TRBV7-9 to TRBJ2-7; tentatively, D is TRBD2 (5 bases). The V end lost 1 base, the J end lost 6 bases, and 7 bases lay between the germline ends. Germline CDR1 SEHNR, CDR2 FQNEAQ (reference sequence). The CDR3 covers 12 residues. The CDR3 loop is CASSLDRGEQYF. The CDR3 DNA sequence: TGTGCCAGCAGCTTAGATCGGGGCGAGCAGTACTTC.

The genes are TRBV5-1 and TRBJ1-1; no reliable D call. The germline V gene encodes CDR1 SGHRS and CDR2 YFSETQ. The CDR3 contains 14 residues. Deletions cut 0 bases from V and 1 base from J, with 7 bases between. The CDR3 nucleotides are TGCGCCAGCAGCTTGGCTCAGTCGAACACTGAAGCTTTCTTT. It specifies CASSLAQSNTEAFF.

J is TRBJ1-2 and V is TRBV9; 7 bases are shared with TRBD1. V shed 0 bases, J shed 8 bases, and the junction held 7 bases outside the gene matches. The CDR3 extends over 14 amino acids. In germline, CDR1 is SGDLS, CDR2 YYNGEE. CDR3 protein: CASSVDQQGTGYTF. CDR3 bases: TGTGCCAGCAGCGTAGACCAACAGGGGACCGGCTACACCTTC.

The V call is TRBV6-5, the J call TRBJ1-5, with D unclear. The CDR3 length is 14 residues. Germline CDR1 reads MNHEY; CDR2 reads SVGAGI. The V end lost 4 bases, the J end lost 1 base, and 8 bases lay between the germline ends. This CDR3 is CASSLAGSNQPQHF. In DNA form, the CDR3 reads TGTGCCAGCAGTTTGGCCGGCAGCAATCAGCCCCAGCATTTT.

To note about this clone: Other DNA sequences in the sample encode the same CDR3. V usage is TRBV27 and J usage is TRBJ2-3; no firm D call. The V gene's germline CDR1 is MNHEY and CDR2 SMNVEV (reference sequence). The CDR3 sequence is 13 residues long. Trimming pared 2 bases from V and 2 bases from J, leaving 5 bases between. The CDR3 sequence is CASSLRFTDTQYF. CDR3 nucleotide sequence: TGTGCCAGCAGTTTACGGTTCACAGATACGCAGTATTTT.

The chain carries TRBV6-6 and TRBJ2-5; D is tentatively TRBD1 or TRBD2 (6 bases each). Deletions cut 8 bases from V and 5 bases from J, with 18 bases between. The V gene's germline CDR1 is MNHNY and CDR2 SVGAGI (reference sequence). The CDR3 is 14 amino acids. CDR3 in DNA: TGTGCCAGCCAGGAGACAGGTCGGGGGGAGACCCAGTACTTC. Protein sequence: CASQETGRGETQYF.

The chain employs TRBV29-1 and TRBJ2-3; D not resolved. The CDR3 runs 14 residues. Germline V lookup: CDR1 SQVTM, CDR2 ANQGSEA. Trimming pared 4 bases from V and 5 bases from J, leaving 16 bases between. The CDR3 region has the DNA TGCAGCGTTGTTCCGGGCCTCCCGGGAGATACGCAGTATTTT. Amino acids: CSVVPGLPGDTQYF.

The J gene is TRBJ1-2, the V gene TRBV6-6, with TRBD1 matching 12 bases. The CDR3 spans 14 residues. V lost 0 bases, J lost 8 bases, and 1 base stayed unmatched. The germline V gene encodes CDR1 MNHNY and CDR2 SVGAGI (reference sequence). CDR3 nucleotides: TGTGCCAGCAGTTACTCGGGGACAGGGGGCGGCTACACCTTC. Translating it yields CASSYSGTGGGYTF.

This clone was found a few times. This sequence joins TRBV15 and TRBJ2-2; a weak D match, TRBD1 (6 bases). From germline, CDR1 is LNHNV and CDR2 YYDKDF (reference sequence). V was trimmed by 3 bases and J by 2 bases, leaving 13 bases between them. CDR3 length: 16 amino acids. Here the CDR3 reads CATSSTGSPNTGELFF. DNA of the CDR3: TGTGCCACCAGCAGCACAGGGTCCCCAAACACCGGGGAGCTGTTTTTT.

The chain combines TRBV29-1 with TRBJ2-5; D possibly corresponds to TRBD1 (6 bases). Germline-derived CDR1 and CDR2 are SQVTM and ANQGSEA. This CDR3 region has 13 residues. Trimming removed 7 bases from V and 3 bases from J, with 15 bases in between. CDR3 protein: CSASLQGKETQYF. CDR3 bases: TGCAGCGCTTCTCTCCAGGGGAAAGAGACCCAGTACTTC.

The gene calls are TRBV2 and TRBJ1-2; D unresolved. Germline CDR1 and CDR2: SNHLY and FYNNEI. This CDR3 has 11 residues. V was cut by 5 bases and J by 8 bases, with 9 bases left in between. The CDR3 nucleotides are TGTGCCAGCAGTTCAGGAGGCGGCTACACCTTC. Translated, it gives CASSSGGGYTF.

The V gene is TRBV19, the J gene TRBJ2-4; perhaps TRBD1 as D (5 bases). V was shortened by 5 bases and J by 1 base, with 18 bases between the two germline ends. The CDR3 is 17 residues long. Germline V gene sequence: CDR1 LNHDA, CDR2 SQIVND (reference sequence). CDR3 amino acids: CASSPSRTGWAKNIQYF. The DNA for the CDR3 is TGTGCCAGTAGTCCCTCCCGAACAGGATGGGCCAAAAACATTCAGTACTTC.

This clone was counted only a few times. J is TRBJ2-7 and V is TRBV5-1, with D perhaps TRBD1 (7 bases). V lost 7 bases to trimming and J lost 2 bases, with 19 bases between them. Germline V gene lookup returns CDR1 SGHRS and CDR2 YFSETQ. The length of the CDR3 is 15 residues. The CDR3 here is CASSTGSGRTYEQYF. CDR3 sequence (DNA): TGCGCCAGCTCGACAGGGTCGGGGAGGACCTACGAGCAGTACTTC.

Of note for this clone: Within the sample, other DNA sequences also encode this same CDR3. This rearrangement joins TRBV30 to TRBJ1-1; weak D call: TRBD1 (6 bases). The CDR3 is made up of 14 amino acids. The germline CDR1 and CDR2 sequences are GTSNPN and SVGIG (reference sequence). Trimming took 0 bases from V and 3 from J, leaving 11 bases between them. DNA of the CDR3: TGTGCCTGGAGTGTCAAGGGGGGAGACACTGAAGCTTTCTTT. This encodes CAWSVKGGDTEAFF.

This chain uses TRBV6-5 with TRBJ1-6; D is ambiguous. The V gene's germline CDR1 is MNHEY and CDR2 SVGAGI. This CDR3 region has 15 residues. V was pared by 3 bases and J by 10 bases, with 16 bases between. CDR3 loop: CASSYFGAAESPLHF. The CDR3 DNA reads as TGTGCCAGCAGTTATTTTGGCGCCGCCGAGTCACCCCTCCACTTT.

The chain is built from TRBV2 and TRBJ2-1; 10 nucleotides align to TRBD2. CDR3 length: 14 amino acids. Germline CDR1 is SNHLY and CDR2 is FYNNEI. Trimming cost V 4 bases and J 9 bases; bases outside gene matches: 6. Here the CDR3 reads CASSGGLATGEQFF. In nucleotides, the CDR3 is TGTGCCAGCAGTGGGGGACTAGCGACGGGTGAGCAGTTCTTC.

As to this clone: The germline gene is not matched at one end of the junction; a read error may be the cause. Additional DNA sequences in this sample encode the identical CDR3. The J gene is TRBJ2-6, the V gene TRBV29-1; D not certain. Germline V CDR1 and CDR2: SQVTM, ANQGSEA. This CDR3 is built from 12 residues. For the CDR3, the DNA is TGCAGTGTTGATTCGGGGGCCAACGTCCTGACTTTC. It specifies CSVDSGANVLTF.

The rearrangement links TRBV11-2 to TRBJ2-5; D gene ambiguous. Per the germline V gene, CDR1 is SGHAT and CDR2 is FQNNGV. The V end was cut by 1 base, the J end by 2 bases, with 11 bases between. The CDR3 contains 15 residues. CDR3 DNA sequence: TGTGCCAGCAGCTTAGCACCCGCCGCTCAAGAGACCCAGTACTTC. This gives the protein CASSLAPAAQETQYF.

The chain recombines TRBV30 with TRBJ1-6; possible D gene TRBD1, 5 bases. CDR1 GTSNPN and CDR2 SVGIG come from the germline V gene (reference sequence). V was pared by 5 bases and J by 9 bases, with 17 bases between. CDR3 size: 14 residues. Written as DNA, the CDR3 is TGTGCCTGGGCCCTCGGGGGAGGGCCTTCACCCCTCCACTTT. It specifies CAWALGGGPSPLHF.

The rearrangement joins TRBV4-3 to TRBJ2-1; no firm D call. The length of the CDR3 is 16 residues. Trimming took 0 bases from V and 1 from J, leaving 10 bases between them. The germline V gene has CDR1 LGHNA and CDR2 YSLEER. CDR3 residues: CASSQDRVGSYNEQFF. CDR3 DNA: TGCGCCAGCAGCCAAGATCGGGTGGGATCCTACAATGAGCAGTTCTTC.

This CDR3 is CATSRGTGGADEAFF. In nucleotides, the CDR3 is TGTGCCACCAGCAGAGGCACAGGGGGCGCGGATGAAGCTTTCTTT. This chain connects TRBV15 to TRBJ1-1; 9 bases line up with TRBD1. From germline, CDR1 is LNHNV and CDR2 YYDKDF (reference sequence). The CDR3 is made up of 15 amino acids. The V gene end was trimmed by 1 base and the J gene end by 7 bases; junction bases not matched to a gene: 7.

The genes are TRBV7-9 and TRBJ2-5; D unresolved. Trimming removed 3 bases from V and 2 bases from J, with 13 bases in between. The germline gives CDR1 SEHNR, CDR2 FQNEAQ (reference sequence). CDR3 length equals 15 residues. The CDR3 here is CASSFDYRQQETQYF. As DNA, the CDR3 is TGTGCCAGCAGCTTTGATTATAGGCAGCAAGAGACCCAGTACTTC.

The chain has TRBV11-3 and TRBJ2-7, with 9 bases matching TRBD1. The J segment lost 5 bases and the V segment lost 5 bases, leaving 7 bases of the junction unmatched. The CDR3 extends over 14 amino acids. Germline CDR1 reads SGHNT; CDR2 reads YENEEA. The CDR3 here is CASSPGQGRNEQYF. The CDR3 DNA follows: TGTGCCAGCAGCCCGGGACAGGGTCGGAACGAGCAGTACTTC.